This T cell receptor beta chain derives from a study of Graves' ophthalmopathy and Graves' hyperthyroidism. Study-level background: Before any treatment was given, at initial diagnosis, peripheral blood was collected. General study results and limits: The blood repertoire also included most expanded thyroid clonotypes above 0.001 frequency.

Among the hyperthyroidism patients, all were newly diagnosed, aged 18 to 65, with under 2 months' duration. Comments on this clonotype: Its cognate antigen is unknown.

The sequenced template was RNA, covering the TCR beta CDR3 region. Investigators did first-round RT-PCR with HTBI primers, then second-round multiplex PCR. MiXCR was run by TCRdb on the multiplex PCR reads, yielding one entry per CDR3 protein. This table holds about 400,000 distinct CDR3 sequences, under 25% found once. The clonotype comes from a woman under 30 with stable Graves' hyperthyroidism. Sequenced material: peripheral blood.

The CDR3 reads CSARGTVEAFF. The CDR3 DNA reads as TGCAGTGCTAGAGGGACTGTGGAAGCTTTCTTT. The rearrangement uses TRBV20-1 and TRBJ1-1; D gene unclear. Germline V gene data show CDR1 as DFQATT and CDR2 as SNEGSKA (reference sequence). Trimming removed 1 base at V and 8 bases at J, with 8 bases between. The CDR3 sequence is 11 residues long.